These 3 T cell receptor beta chains originate from one sample sequenced in a study of blood T cell repertoires in COVID-19. Only in-frame clones appear in the TCRdb table, and some are missing; sequencing was by immunoSEQ multiplex PCR. This sample carries 150,000 to 200,000 clones, 75% to 85% of them seen once, and the ten largest clones take around 15%. What was sequenced was PBMCs or T cells enriched from blood (not recorded which). Receptor source: a man aged 45-60 years who had recovered from COVID-19.

The rearrangement joins TRBV6-1 to TRBJ1-5; 8 bases are shared with TRBD1. The length of the CDR3 is 15 residues. Germline trimming cut 7 bases from V and 0 bases from J; bases unmatched to any gene: 5. Germline V lookup: CDR1 MNHNS, CDR2 SASEGT. The CDR3 sequence: CASTKTGDSNQPQHF. CDR3 coding DNA: TGTGCCAGCACCAAGACAGGGGATAGCAATCAGCCCCAGCATTTT.

This clone was observed at least ten times. This rearrangement joins TRBV2 to TRBJ2-4; TRBD2 matches 9 bases. This CDR3 spans 15 amino acids. The trim removed 3 bases at V and 3 bases at J, leaving 3 bases unmatched. Germline V gene sequence: CDR1 SNHLY, CDR2 FYNNEI. CDR3 in amino acids: CASSEAGGVKNIQYF. DNA for the CDR3: TGTGCCAGCAGTGAGGCGGGGGGGGTCAAAAACATTCAGTACTTC.

This chain uses TRBV7-9 with TRBJ1-1; the match to TRBD1 covers 7 bases. Germline lookup yields CDR1 SEHNR and CDR2 FQNEAQ (reference sequence). Losses at the gene ends were 4 bases for V and 0 bases for J; bases not matched to a gene: 5. The CDR3 length is 15 residues. CDR3 residues: CASSSPQGMNTEAFF. In DNA, the CDR3 is TGTGCCAGCAGCTCCCCACAGGGGATGAACACTGAAGCTTTCTTT.